The 29 T cell receptor beta chains listed next were all sequenced from one sample in a study of EBV T-cell therapy then PD-1 blockade in nasopharyngeal carcinoma. Their cognate antigens are unknown. Produced via immunoSEQ multiplex PCR; TCRdb's table is partial and in-frame only. The sample yields some 21,000 clones, under 90% seen once. Noted treatment: AdE1-LMPpoly-expanded autologous EBV-specific T-cell therapy followed by anti-PD-1 nivolumab. The source material was CD8+ T cells from blood, sampled at approximately day 61 from a patient whose treatment included autologous EBV-specific T cells and nivolumab. These receptors originate from a man in his forties or fifties with nasopharyngeal carcinoma.

The genes are TRBV19 and TRBJ2-3; D not resolved. Germline V gene sequence: CDR1 LNHDA, CDR2 SQIVND (reference sequence). The CDR3 consists of 13 residues. V was cut by 4 bases and J by 6 bases, with 11 bases left in between. The CDR3 nucleotides read TGTGCCAGTAGTACCAATATCGGGGATACGCAGTATTTT. Residues: CASSTNIGDTQYF.

The V and J genes are TRBV27 and TRBJ2-7, with 11 bases lining up with TRBD1. The junction had 7 bases not matched to a gene; V was cut back by 5 bases and J by 7 bases. Germline CDR1 MNHEY, CDR2 SMNVEV (reference sequence). The CDR3 loop spans 14 amino acids. The CDR3 spells CASSHGQGAREQYF. In DNA, the CDR3 is TGTGCCAGCAGTCATGGACAGGGGGCGCGTGAGCAGTACTTC.

The gene calls are TRBV18 and TRBJ2-7; D not certain. The CDR3 length is 17 residues. Looked up from germline, CDR1 is KGHSH and CDR2 is LQKENI. V was trimmed by 3 bases and J by 2 bases, leaving 20 bases between them. DNA for the CDR3: TGTGCCAGCTCACCGGTAGGTTCTCGGATATTAACCTACGAGCAGTACTTC. Its protein product is CASSPVGSRILTYEQYF. The full variable domain, with the rest looked up from reference TRBV18 and TRBJ2-7, is NAGVMQNPRHLVRRRGQEARLRCSPMKGHSHVYWYRQLPEEGLKFMVYLQKENIIDESGMPKERFSAEFPKEGPSILRIQQVVRGDSAAYFCASSPVGSRILTYEQYFGPGTRLTVT.

The chain uses TRBV9 and TRBJ2-1; 7 bases align to TRBD2. V was clipped by 4 bases and J by 6 bases; unmatched bases: 10. The V gene's germline CDR1 is SGDLS and CDR2 YYNGEE. This CDR3 has 15 amino acids. The CDR3 DNA reads as TGTGCCAGCAGCACCCCGGGACTACTTATCAATGAGCAGTTCTTC. Its translation: CASSTPGLLINEQFF.

The CDR3 DNA reads TGTGCCAGCAGGGGTGGTTACTCCTATAATTCACCCCTCCACTTT. Amino acids: CASRGGYSYNSPLHF. This chain connects TRBV6-5 to TRBJ1-6, with no clear D. Trimming took off 6 bases at V and 0 bases at J, with 9 bases between the two ends. This CDR3 spans 15 amino acids. Germline CDR1 reads MNHEY; CDR2 reads SVGAGI.

The V gene is TRBV4-1, the J gene TRBJ1-2; tentative D call: TRBD1 (5 bases). Trimming stripped 4 bases from V and 4 bases from J, with 19 bases between. This CDR3 is 16 amino acids long. Germline CDR1 is MGHRA and CDR2 is YSYEKL. This chain's CDR3 is CASSLREPGVAYGYTF. The CDR3 nucleotides are TGCGCCAGCAGCCTTAGGGAGCCGGGGGTGGCCTATGGCTACACCTTC.

The chain links TRBV7-8 to TRBJ1-2; the D gene is possibly TRBD1 (6 bases). The germline gives CDR1 SGHVS, CDR2 FQNEAQ. The V gene lost 6 bases and the J gene lost 6 bases, with 17 bases spanning the gap. There are 14 residues in the CDR3. CDR3 DNA: TGTGCCAGCAGTCTAGGGGGGAAGAGGGATGGCTACACCTTC. Its translation is CASSLGGKRDGYTF.

The chain couples TRBV9 to TRBJ1-2, with D unresolved. This CDR3 is built from 15 residues. Trimming left V 6 bases short and J 4 bases short, with 19 bases between. Looked up from germline, CDR1 is SGDLS and CDR2 is YYNGEE. CDR3 residues: CASNQLVTRPYGYTF. As DNA, the CDR3 is TGTGCCAGCAACCAACTCGTCACACGGCCCTATGGCTACACCTTC.

The V gene is TRBV7-9, the J gene TRBJ2-5; 8 bases agree with TRBD2. Trimming took 5 bases from V and 4 from J; bases not matched to a gene: 12. From germline, CDR1 is SEHNR and CDR2 FQNEAQ (reference sequence). This CDR3 comprises 16 residues. CDR3 residues: CASSPRAGVARETQYF. The DNA for the CDR3 is TGTGCCAGCAGCCCAAGAGCGGGGGTGGCCCGAGAGACCCAGTACTTC.

The chain couples TRBV6-1 to TRBJ2-2; 12 nucleotides align to TRBD2. The V and J ends lost 3 bases and 5 bases, in that order; junction bases with no gene match: 10. CDR3 length equals 18 residues. CDR1 is MNHNS and CDR2 is SASEGT in the germline V gene. Written as DNA, the CDR3 is TGTGCCAGCAGTGAGGGAGCTAGCGGGGGGGAGGTGACCGGGGAGCTGTTTTTT. It specifies CASSEGASGGEVTGELFF.

J is TRBJ2-1 and V is TRBV6-5; 8 bases line up with TRBD1. The germline CDR1 and CDR2 sequences are MNHEY and SVGAGI. With V trimmed by 8 bases and J by 6 bases, 6 bases remained unmatched. This CDR3 is 13 amino acids long. CDR3 in DNA: TGTGCCAGCGCGAAACAGGGGGGCAATGAGCAGTTCTTC. It encodes CASAKQGGNEQFF.

This clone was counted a few times. This sequence joins TRBV5-4 and TRBJ2-1, with TRBD2 matching 8 bases. V lost 5 bases to trimming and J lost 2 bases; unmatched junction nucleotides: 9. Germline-derived CDR1 and CDR2 are SGHNT and YYREEE (reference sequence). The CDR3 extends over 16 amino acids. CDR3 loop: CASSPTPGGTYNEQFF. The DNA of the CDR3 is TGTGCCAGCAGTCCTACCCCGGGAGGGACCTACAATGAGCAGTTCTTC. Combining the CDR3 with reference TRBV5-4 and TRBJ2-1 gives the whole variable domain ETGVTQSPTHLIKTRGQQVTLRCSSQSGHNTVSWYQQALGQGPQFIFQYYREEENGRGNFPPRFSGLQFPNYSSELNVNALELDDSALYLCASSPTPGGTYNEQFFGPGTRLTVL.

This clone was seen only a few times. The chain has TRBV27 and TRBJ2-5; a possible D gene is TRBD1 (5 bases). Deletions cut 5 bases from V and 2 bases from J, with 15 bases between. The CDR3 has 15 amino acids. In germline, CDR1 is MNHEY, CDR2 SMNVEV (reference sequence). This CDR3 is CASSPRQLQQETQYF. The CDR3, as DNA: TGTGCCAGCAGTCCTAGACAGCTTCAACAAGAGACCCAGTACTTC.

The DNA of the CDR3 is TGTGCCAGCAGTCCCGACAGGGGCCTCTCTGGGGCCAACGTCCTGACTTTC. Translating gives CASSPDRGLSGANVLTF. The genes are TRBV2 and TRBJ2-6, with TRBD1 identical over 8 bases. Trimming at V came to 5 bases and at J to 0 bases, leaving 6 bases not matched to a gene. Germline V gene sequence: CDR1 SNHLY, CDR2 FYNNEI. CDR3 length: 17 residues.

The chain links TRBV11-3 to TRBJ2-1; possibly TRBD2 for D (5 bases). The CDR3 has 13 residues. Germline V gene lookup returns CDR1 SGHNT and CDR2 YENEEA. Trimming left V 10 bases short and J 8 bases short, with 18 bases between. The CDR3 nucleotides are TGTGCCAACACACTACTACCGGAGGATGAGCAGTTCTTC. Residues: CANTLLPEDEQFF.

The chain recombines TRBV10-3 with TRBJ1-5, with 8 bases identical to TRBD1. With 2 bases clipped from V and 4 bases from J, the junction kept 7 bases outside the gene matches. This CDR3 region has 16 residues. Germline CDR1 ENHRY, CDR2 SYGVKD. CDR3: CAISENRGSMNQPQHF. The CDR3 DNA follows: TGTGCCATCAGTGAGAACAGGGGGTCGATGAATCAGCCCCAGCATTTT.

This clone has just one count. The V and J genes are TRBV27 and TRBJ2-7; D may correspond to TRBD1 or TRBD2 (5 bases each). Trimming pared 5 bases from V and 6 bases from J, leaving 17 bases between. Germline CDR1 MNHEY, CDR2 SMNVEV (reference sequence). The CDR3 loop spans 14 amino acids. The CDR3 region is CASSPGTVMSEQYF. For the CDR3, the DNA is TGTGCCAGCAGTCCCGGGACGGTCATGAGCGAGCAGTACTTC.

As to this clone: The junction and the germline gene differ at one end; a read error may be behind it. The chain couples TRBV7-9 to TRBJ1-6; 8 bases map to TRBD1. Germline CDR1 and CDR2: SEHNR and FQNEAQ (reference sequence). The CDR3 has 12 residues. CDR3 DNA: TGTGCCAGCGGGGACAGGCTCTCACCCCCCCACTTT. Translation: CASGDRLSPPHF. The full variable domain, its missing parts supplied by reference TRBV7-9 and TRBJ1-6, is DTGVSQNPRHKITKRGQNVTFRCDPISEHNRLYWYRQTLGQGPEFLTYFQNEAQLEKSRLLSDRFSAERPKGSFSTLEIQRTEQGDSAMYLCASGDRLSPPHFGNGTRLTVT.

This sequence joins TRBV4-1 and TRBJ2-7; TRBD1 matches 9 bases. CDR3 length: 15 amino acids. Germline lookup yields CDR1 MGHRA and CDR2 YSYEKL. Trimming cost V 0 bases and J 6 bases; bases outside gene matches: 6. CDR3 bases: TGCGCCAGCAGCCAAGATTGGCGACAGGGGGTCGAGCAGTACTTC. Its protein product is CASSQDWRQGVEQYF.

The CDR3 bases are TGTGCCAGCAGCTCGTCGGGACAGGGCCGGGAAAAACTGTTTTTT. Translation gives CASSSSGQGREKLFF. The chain joins TRBV7-8 to TRBJ1-4, with TRBD1 matching 9 bases. V shed 4 bases, J shed 8 bases, and the junction held 8 bases outside the gene matches. Germline CDR1 reads SGHVS; CDR2 reads FQNEAQ. This CDR3 has 15 residues.

The V call is TRBV7-2, the J call TRBJ1-2; 7 nucleotides agree with TRBD1. The germline CDR1 and CDR2 sequences are SGHTA and FQGNSA. V lost 4 bases to trimming and J lost 4 bases; unmatched junction nucleotides: 3. This CDR3 contains 13 residues. CDR3 sequence (DNA): TGTGCCAGCAGCTACGGGACAGCCTATGGCTACACCTTC. The encoded protein is CASSYGTAYGYTF.

The V call is TRBV2, the J call TRBJ1-1; the D is unclear. V was cut by 3 bases and J by 0 bases, with 5 bases left in between. The CDR3 has 13 amino acids. Germline V gives CDR1 SNHLY, CDR2 FYNNEI. The CDR3 sequence is CASSDGLNTEAFF. In DNA form, the CDR3 reads TGTGCCAGCAGTGACGGGTTGAACACTGAAGCTTTCTTT.

V is TRBV4-3 and J is TRBJ2-3; TRBD2 aligns across 8 bases. The CDR3 runs to 15 residues. Trimming took 0 bases from V and 4 from J; bases not matched to a gene: 3. CDR1 and CDR2 from the germline V gene are LGHNA and YSLEER. CDR3 residues: CASSQDYGGADTQYF. CDR3 DNA sequence: TGCGCCAGCAGCCAAGATTACGGGGGGGCAGATACGCAGTATTTT.

The rearrangement links TRBV7-9 to TRBJ2-3; D gene uncertain. Germline CDR1 reads SEHNR; CDR2 reads FQNEAQ (reference sequence). Between the trimmed V and J ends, which lost 2 bases and 4 bases, there was a span of 10 bases. The CDR3 runs 14 residues. CDR3 residues: CASSLSVHPDTQYF. DNA for the CDR3: TGTGCCAGCAGCTTATCTGTCCATCCAGATACGCAGTATTTT.

This clone is classed as medium-sized (0.01 to 0.1%). The rearrangement joins TRBV6-4 to TRBJ2-3; TRBD1 aligns across 8 bases. This CDR3 has 14 residues. CDR1 MRHNA and CDR2 SNTAGT come from the germline V gene. Trimming at V came to 0 bases and at J to 4 bases, leaving 0 bases not matched to a gene. The CDR3 DNA reads as TGTGCCAGCAGTGACTCACAGGGGGCAGATACGCAGTATTTT. It encodes CASSDSQGADTQYF.

The rearrangement links TRBV7-9 to TRBJ1-6, with 7 bases lining up with TRBD1. V dropped 8 bases and J dropped 8; count of bases not matched to a gene: 12. The CDR3 is 15 amino acids. Per germline, CDR1 SEHNR and CDR2 FQNEAQ (reference sequence). For the CDR3, the DNA is TGTGCCAGCGGCCCAAGACAGGGTCCGCATTCACCCCTCCACTTT. It specifies CASGPRQGPHSPLHF.

The chain employs TRBV7-3 and TRBJ2-5, with D perhaps TRBD2 (5 bases). CDR1 and CDR2 (germline): SGHTA, FQGTGA. The length of the CDR3 is 14 residues. The germline V and J ends were trimmed by 5 bases and 3 bases, with 13 bases remaining between them. The CDR3 nucleotides read TGTGCCAGCAGCATTATTCCCGGGAAAGAGACCCAGTACTTC. This translates into CASSIIPGKETQYF.

This clone was seen a few times. V usage is TRBV14 and J usage is TRBJ1-2; D is uncertain. This CDR3 contains 14 residues. With 0 bases removed from V and 4 bases from J, the gap between germline ends came to 9 bases. The germline V gene has CDR1 SGHDN and CDR2 FVKESK. The CDR3 sequence is CASSQDQQFYGYTF. DNA of the CDR3: TGTGCCAGCAGCCAAGATCAACAGTTCTATGGCTACACCTTC.

This chain uses TRBV6-5 with TRBJ1-2; D ambiguous. The CDR3 runs 13 residues. The V end was cut by 0 bases, the J end by 5 bases, with 7 bases between. The germline gives CDR1 MNHEY, CDR2 SVGAGI. In DNA, the CDR3 is TGTGCCAGCAGTTACTCGAGTAGTTATGGCTACACCTTC. Translating gives CASSYSSSYGYTF.